A selection of T cell receptor beta chains follows, all from one sample in a study of T cell responses to AZD1222 COVID-19 vaccine. Only in-frame clones appear in the TCRdb table, and some are missing; sequencing was by immunoSEQ multiplex PCR. The sample has over 85,000 clones; 80% to 85% are singletons. The specimen comprised peripheral blood, sampled on day 0 of AZD1222 vaccination. Every receptor here comes from an adult in good health. Both conserved end residues are part of each CDR3. Fields, in order: J gene, D gene, clone size, V gene, CDR3 DNA, CDR3 protein. D genes are given only for firm matches. Clone size is stated in some rows and not others, as once, few, many or a class when expanded.

>TRBJ1-2|.|.|TRBV25-1
TGTGCCAGCAGCCCGACAGGTTACGGCTACACCTTC
CASSPTGYGYTF
>TRBJ1-6|.|.|TRBV7-2
TGTGCCAGCAGCTTGCCCCCTAGTAGCTCACCCCTCCACTTT
CASSLPPSSSPLHF
>TRBJ1-1|.|.|TRBV7-9
TGTGCCAGCAGCTTTTACAGGGAGGACACTGAAGCTTTCTTT
CASSFYREDTEAFF
>TRBJ1-2|.|.|TRBV29-1
TGCAGCGGTCAGGAGAACTATGGCTACACCTTC
CSGQENYGYTF
>TRBJ2-1|.|.|TRBV9
TGTGCCAGCAGCGTTAGCGGCTACAATGAGCAGTTCTTC
CASSVSGYNEQFF
>TRBJ1-1|.|.|TRBV7-2
TGTGCCAGCAGCCAGAGTCGAGGGAACACTGAAGCTTTCTTT
CASSQSRGNTEAFF
>TRBJ1-4|TRBD1|few|TRBV30
TGTGCCTGGAATGTACAGGGGCGAGGTGAAAAACTGTTTTTT
CAWNVQGRGEKLFF
>TRBJ1-2|.|.|TRBV5-1
TGCGCCAGCAGCTCTGGGGCGTCGAACTATGGCTACACCTTC
CASSSGASNYGYTF
>TRBJ2-2|.|few|TRBV11-2
TGTGCCAGCAGCTGGACAGCCACCGGGGAGCTGTTTTTT
CASSWTATGELFF
>TRBJ1-1|.|.|TRBV11-2
TGTGCCAGCAGCCGGGACGGGCGGAACACTGAAGCTTTCTTT
CASSRDGRNTEAFF
>TRBJ1-5|.|.|TRBV7-8
TGTGCCAGCAGCTTAGCGTTGGGTATCTATAGCAATCAGCCCCAGCATTTT
CASSLALGIYSNQPQHF
>TRBJ1-1|.|.|TRBV28
TGTGCCACAGTCGACGCGGGACGAAACACTGAAGCTTTCTTT
CATVDAGRNTEAFF
>TRBJ2-3|.|.|TRBV24-1
TGTGCCACCAGTGATTTCGTAAGTGAAACAGATACGCAGTATTTT
CATSDFVSETDTQYF
>TRBJ2-7|.|.|TRBV5-4
TGTGCCAGCAGCCCCGACAGCCAAAGGTACGAGCAGTACTTC
CASSPDSQRYEQYF
>TRBJ2-3|.|.|TRBV27
TGTGCCAGCAGTTTATGGGGCAGGGCCTCCACCACAGATACGCAGTATTTT
CASSLWGRASTTDTQYF
>TRBJ1-2|.|once|TRBV7-9
TGTGCCAGCAGTTTCGGGAGAGGAGATGGCTACACCTTC
CASSFGRGDGYTF
>TRBJ2-5|.|.|TRBV28
TGTGCCAGCAGTTCAAACCTGGAGACCCAGTACTTC
CASSSNLETQYF
>TRBJ2-1|.|.|TRBV25-1
TGTGCCAGCAGTGAGGCCCTATCCTCGAGGGATAATGAGCAGTTCTTC
CASSEALSSRDNEQFF
>TRBJ1-1|.|.|TRBV5-4
TGTGCCAGCAGCCTGGGACAAACGAACACTGAAGCTTTCTTT
CASSLGQTNTEAFF
>TRBJ2-1|TRBD2|.|TRBV19
TGTGCCAGTAGTATCTCCGGGGGAGGGTTCAATGAGCAGTTCTTC
CASSISGGGFNEQFF
>TRBJ2-1|.|.|TRBV6-2/TRBV6-3
TGTGCCAGCAGTTCTCCGAATGAGCAGTTCTTC
CASSSPNEQFF
>TRBJ2-1|TRBD2|.|TRBV11-1
TGTGCCAGCAGCTTAAGCGGGGGTTCCTACAATGAGCAGTTCTTC
CASSLSGGSYNEQFF
>TRBJ2-1|TRBD1|.|TRBV6-5
TGTGCCAGCAGTCCCGGGACAGACCGCTACAATGAGCAGTTCTTC
CASSPGTDRYNEQFF
>TRBJ1-1|.|.|TRBV5-1
TGCGCCAGCAGCTTGGGGACCGTAAACACTGAAGCTTTCTTT
CASSLGTVNTEAFF
>TRBJ2-2|TRBD2|.|TRBV11-2
TGTGCCAGCAGCTACGGCGCGGGAGGTTACGCGAACACCGGGGAGCTGTTTTTT
CASSYGAGGYANTGELFF
>TRBJ1-1|.|.|TRBV29-1
TGCAGCGGGGGGGGCCCCACTGAAGCTTTCTTT
CSGGGPTEAFF
>TRBJ1-4|.|.|TRBV6-5
TGTGCCAGCTTCCGACCGTCAACTAATGAAAAACTGTTTTTT
CASFRPSTNEKLFF
>TRBJ2-3|.|.|TRBV7-2
TGTGCCAGCAGCTCCGGGCCGGCCACAGATACGCAGTATTTT
CASSSGPATDTQYF
>TRBJ1-1|TRBD1|once|TRBV7-6
TGTGCCAGCAGCTCAGGGACAGCTCCTGAAGCTTTCTTT
CASSSGTAPEAFF
>TRBJ2-1|.|.|TRBV7-9
TGTGCCAGCACCTTGGTTTTGGACAATGAGCAGTTCTTC
CASTLVLDNEQFF
>TRBJ1-2|.|once|TRBV12-3/TRBV12-4
TGTGCCAGCAGTTTAGGCAGGGACTATGGCTACACCTTC
CASSLGRDYGYTF
>TRBJ2-1|TRBD2|.|TRBV5-1
TGCGCCAGCAGCTTGGAGCGGGGTAACAATGAGCAGTTCTTC
CASSLERGNNEQFF